This T cell receptor (beta chain) was obtained from a study of blood T cell repertoires in COVID-19. Measured with immunoSEQ multiplex PCR; TCRdb has only the in-frame clones, and not every one. The sample contains 130,000 to 150,000 clones, just under 85% of which appear only once. The sequencing input was peripheral blood. This sequence originates from a middle-aged woman with active or convalescent COVID-19.

CDR3 sequence reads: CASSLVPAGITDTQYF. CDR3 nucleotide sequence: TGTGCCAGCAGCTTAGTGCCAGCGGGGATCACAGATACGCAGTATTTT. The chain joins TRBV7-6 to TRBJ2-3; 7 bases map to TRBD2. Germline V gene lookup returns CDR1 SGHVS and CDR2 FNYEAQ. The CDR3 spans 16 residues. Trimming took 1 base from V and 2 from J; bases not matched to a gene: 6.